A single count supports the clone carrying this TCR beta chain. Its antigen remains unidentified. The material for each subset, its genomic DNA, was split evenly across several immunoSEQ plates. This table comes from immunoSEQ multiplex PCR, and its TCRdb copy is limited to in-frame clones, with some not included. This table has a few million clones, around 90% appearing once. The CDR3 spans 14 residues. Germline lookup yields CDR1 SEHNR and CDR2 FQNEAQ (reference sequence). The trim removed 4 bases at V and 4 bases at J, leaving 7 bases unmatched. This sample is drawn from a study of shared clonotypes between healthy human individuals. Study-level findings and limits: Even with large depth, rarefaction showed that sorted-subset sequencing was incomplete.

The TCR originated in a man aged 18 to 29 in good health. The material sequenced was naive CD4+ T cells sorted from blood. The sample's subset: CD45RA+ positively selected. The rearrangement joins TRBV7-9 to TRBJ2-7; 7 nucleotides line up with TRBD1. CDR3 sequence (DNA): TGTGCCAGCAGCTCCGGGACAGTGGTTTACGAGCAGTACTTC. Protein product: CASSSGTVVYEQYF.